This T cell receptor beta chain was recorded in a study of shared clonotypes between healthy human individuals. Study information: A couple of women and a few men aged 18 to 49 served as donors.

Notes on this clone: Its antigen is as yet unknown.

CD8 cells regarded as naive lacked CD45RO, were positively chosen for CCR7, and omitted terminally differentiated effector memory CD45RA+ cells. Donors included only healthy HIV-negative adults lacking recent acute infections or vaccinations. This CDR3 is built from 15 residues. Germline CDR1 is MGHRA and CDR2 is YSYEKL. V lost 0 bases and J 2 bases, leaving 11 bases between the germline ends. Whole-study findings and limits: Shared clonotypes: 4.5% to 6% naive CD4, under 4% naive CD8, about 2.2% memory CD4, approximately 0.4% memory CD8. Clonotype sharing levels among donors were expected to vary with sequencing depth.

Produced via immunoSEQ multiplex PCR; TCRdb's table is partial and in-frame only. The sample includes about 2 million clones, about 95% seen only once; the top ten take 1.1%. Sequences were obtained from naive CD8+ T cells sorted from blood. The TCR comes from a man aged 18 to 30 in good health. The chain uses TRBV4-1 and TRBJ2-7, with a tentative D call TRBD1 (6 bases). The CDR3 DNA is TGCGCCAGCAGCCAAGATGCGGCAGGGGCCTACGAGCAGTACTTC. Its translation: CASSQDAAGAYEQYF.